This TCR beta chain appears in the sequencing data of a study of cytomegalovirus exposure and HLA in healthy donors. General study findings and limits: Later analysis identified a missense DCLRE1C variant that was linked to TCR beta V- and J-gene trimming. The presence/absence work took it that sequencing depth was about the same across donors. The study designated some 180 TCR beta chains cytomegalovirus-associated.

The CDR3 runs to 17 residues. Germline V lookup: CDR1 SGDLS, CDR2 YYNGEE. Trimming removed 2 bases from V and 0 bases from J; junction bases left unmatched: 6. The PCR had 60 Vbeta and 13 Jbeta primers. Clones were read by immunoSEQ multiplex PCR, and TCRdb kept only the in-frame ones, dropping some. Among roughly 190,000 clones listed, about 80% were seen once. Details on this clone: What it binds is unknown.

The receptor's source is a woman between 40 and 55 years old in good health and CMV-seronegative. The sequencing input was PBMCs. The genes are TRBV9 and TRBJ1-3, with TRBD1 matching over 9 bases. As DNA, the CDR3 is TGTGCCAGCAGCGTCGGACAGGGGACCTTCTCTGGAAACACCATATATTTT. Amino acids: CASSVGQGTFSGNTIYF.